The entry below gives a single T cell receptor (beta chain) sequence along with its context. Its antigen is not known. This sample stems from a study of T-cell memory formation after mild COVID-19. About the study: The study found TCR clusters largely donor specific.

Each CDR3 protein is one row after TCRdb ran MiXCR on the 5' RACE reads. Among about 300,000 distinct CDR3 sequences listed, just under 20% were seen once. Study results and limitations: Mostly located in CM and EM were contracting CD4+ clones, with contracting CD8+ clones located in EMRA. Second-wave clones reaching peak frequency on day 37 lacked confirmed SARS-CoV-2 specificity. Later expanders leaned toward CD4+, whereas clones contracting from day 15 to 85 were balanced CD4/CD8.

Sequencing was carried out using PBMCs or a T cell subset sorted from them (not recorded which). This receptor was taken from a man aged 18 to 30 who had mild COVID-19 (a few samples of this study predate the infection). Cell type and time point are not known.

CDR3 sequence reads: CASSPYTYGYTF. In DNA, the CDR3 is TGTGCCAGCAGCCCTTATACCTATGGCTACACCTTC. The gene calls are TRBV7-6 and TRBJ1-2; D unclear. The germline V gene encodes CDR1 SGHVS and CDR2 FNYEAQ. Trimming took 5 bases from V and 4 from J, leaving 8 bases between them. The CDR3 is 12 residues long.